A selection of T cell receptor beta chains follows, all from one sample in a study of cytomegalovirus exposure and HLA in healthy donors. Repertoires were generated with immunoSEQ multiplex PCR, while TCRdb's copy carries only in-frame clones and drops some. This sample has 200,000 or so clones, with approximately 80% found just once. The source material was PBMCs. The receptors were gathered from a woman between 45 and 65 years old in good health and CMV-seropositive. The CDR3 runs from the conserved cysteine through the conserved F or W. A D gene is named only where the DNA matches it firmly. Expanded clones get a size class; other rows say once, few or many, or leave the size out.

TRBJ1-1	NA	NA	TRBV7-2	TGTGCCAGCAGCTTCTACGGGGCTGAAGCTTTCTTT	CASSFYGAEAFF
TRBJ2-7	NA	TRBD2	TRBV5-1	TGCGCCAGCAGCCTGGGTACTAGCGGGGGAGGCTACGAGCAGTACTTC	CASSLGTSGGGYEQYF
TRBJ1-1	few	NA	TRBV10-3	TGTGCCATCAGGGACTCGAACACTGAAGCTTTCTTT	CAIRDSNTEAFF
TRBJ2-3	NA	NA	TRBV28	TGTGCCAGCAGTTTAATTCTAGATACAGATACGCAGTATTTT	CASSLILDTDTQYF
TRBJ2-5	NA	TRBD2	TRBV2	TGTGCCAGCAGCCTCAGCGGGGCCGAGGGAGAGACCCAGTACTTC	CASSLSGAEGETQYF
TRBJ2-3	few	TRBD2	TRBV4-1	TGCGCCAGCAGCCTACAACTAGCGGGGGGGACAGATACGCAGTATTTT	CASSLQLAGGTDTQYF
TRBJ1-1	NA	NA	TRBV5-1	TGCGCCAGCAGCATAACAGGGCTCAACACTGAAGCTTTCTTT	CASSITGLNTEAFF
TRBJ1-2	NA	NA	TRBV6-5	TGTGCCAGCAGTTACGCTGGCGGTAACTATGGCTACACCTTC	CASSYAGGNYGYTF
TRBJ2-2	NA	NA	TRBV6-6	TGTGCCAGCAGTCGATCGACACGCACCGGGGAGCTGTTTTTT	CASSRSTRTGELFF
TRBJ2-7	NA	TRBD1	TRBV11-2	TGTGCCAGCAGCCTAAGGACAGGGGAGGCCGAGCAGTACTTC	CASSLRTGEAEQYF
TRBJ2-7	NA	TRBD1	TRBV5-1	TGCGCCAGCAGCGTAGACAGGGCCTACGAGCAGTACTTC	CASSVDRAYEQYF
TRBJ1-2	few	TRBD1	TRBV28	TGTGCCAGCAGTTTCCCCCGGACAGGGACTTGGGGCTACACCTTC	CASSFPRTGTWGYTF
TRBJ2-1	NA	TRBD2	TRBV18	TGTGCCAGCTCACCTTCCGAGCGGGGGGTTTCGGGTGAGCAGTTCTTC	CASSPSERGVSGEQFF
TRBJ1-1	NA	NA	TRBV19	TGTGCCAGTTTCCCGCCCGGCAGGGTAGGATCCACTGAAGCTTTCTTT	CASFPPGRVGSTEAFF
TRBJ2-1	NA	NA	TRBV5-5	TGTGCCAGCAGCATCGACAGATTAAAGCAGTTCTTC	CASSIDRLKQFF
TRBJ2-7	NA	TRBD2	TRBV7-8	TGTGCCAGCAGCTTAGGCGAACTAGCGGGGACTTACGAGCAGTACTTC	CASSLGELAGTYEQYF
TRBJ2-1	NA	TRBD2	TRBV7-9	TGTGCCAGCAGCTTAGCGTGGAGACTAGCCGTCCATAATGAGCAGTTCTTC	CASSLAWRLAVHNEQFF
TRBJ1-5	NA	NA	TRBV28	TGTGCCAGCAGTTTATTTCCCGGAGACAATCAGCCCCAGCATTTT	CASSLFPGDNQPQHF
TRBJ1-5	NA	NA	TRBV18	TGTGCCAGCTCACCACCGGGGCAGGGGAACATCGGCAATCAGCCCCAGCATTTT	CASSPPGQGNIGNQPQHF
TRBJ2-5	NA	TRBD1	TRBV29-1	TGCAGCGGTGGGACAGGTCAAGAGACCCAGTACTTC	CSGGTGQETQYF
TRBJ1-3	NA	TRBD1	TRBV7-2	TGTGCCAGCAGCTTGGACAGGGGATCTGGAAACACCATATATTTT	CASSLDRGSGNTIYF
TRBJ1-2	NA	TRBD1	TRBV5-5	TGTGCCAGCAGCTTGGTGGGACAGGGACACTATGGCTACACCTTC	CASSLVGQGHYGYTF
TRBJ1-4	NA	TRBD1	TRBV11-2	TGTGCCAGCAGCTTAGTTCGGCAGGGGGCAAATAATGAAAAACTGTTTTTT	CASSLVRQGANNEKLFF
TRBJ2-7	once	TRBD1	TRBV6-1	TGTGCCAGCAGTGAAGGTAGACCGGGACAGGGTGGCTACGAGCAGTACTTC	CASSEGRPGQGGYEQYF
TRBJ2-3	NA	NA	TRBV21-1	TGTGCCAGCAGCAAAGCCTACAGGGTGGTGGATACGCAGTATTTT	CASSKAYRVVDTQYF